The source of this TCR beta chain is a study of T cells after somatic rescue of genetic block. The V gene's germline CDR1 is MNHNY and CDR2 SVGAGI (reference sequence). The CDR3 has 15 residues. Trimming removed 5 bases from V and 7 bases from J, with 15 bases in between. TCRdb's table, derived via immunoSEQ multiplex PCR, lists solely in-frame clones and lacks some. Of more than 65,000 clones listed, approximately 90% are singletons. This chain links TRBV6-6 with TRBJ1-6; D is unclear. Sequencing was done on a sample of peripheral blood mononuclear cells (PBMCs). The TCR originated in a man between 25 and 39 years old. CDR3 region: CASSPNGRVNSPLHF. The CDR3 DNA is TGTGCCAGCAGTCCCAATGGCCGAGTAAATTCACCCCTCCACTTT.